Presented here are 9 T cell receptor beta chains from one specimen sequenced in a study of cytomegalovirus exposure and HLA in healthy donors. It was with 60 Vbeta and 13 Jbeta primers that the PCR ran. The assay was immunoSEQ multiplex PCR, and TCRdb's table has in-frame clones only and misses some. This sample carries over 150,000 clones, 60% to 85% of them seen once, and the ten largest clones take 7.4%. The sequenced sample consisted of PBMCs. The receptors shown here come from a male donor in good health and CMV-seropositive.

This rearrangement joins TRBV7-3 to TRBJ2-3; 9 bases align to TRBD2. The V segment lost 4 bases and the J segment 6 bases; nucleotides outside the gene matches: 8. CDR3 length equals 15 residues. CDR1 is SGHTA and CDR2 is FQGTGA in the germline V gene. The CDR3 sequence is CASSSGGGVADTQYF. CDR3 bases: TGTGCCAGCAGCTCTGGCGGGGGGGTCGCGGATACGCAGTATTTT.

J is TRBJ2-7 and V is TRBV30, with D tentatively TRBD2 (5 bases). The CDR3 is 12 residues long. Germline V gives CDR1 GTSNPN, CDR2 SVGIG (reference sequence). The ends were cut back, 2 bases at V and 6 bases at J, with 11 bases in the middle. DNA of the CDR3: TGTGCCTGGAGTCCAGCAGCGGTCGAGCAGTACTTC. Encoded protein: CAWSPAAVEQYF.

Only a few counts were recorded for this clone. The V and J genes are TRBV29-1 and TRBJ2-1; 11 nucleotides align to TRBD2. CDR1 is SQVTM and CDR2 is ANQGSEA in the germline V gene. This CDR3 comprises 13 residues. The V and J ends lost 8 bases and 10 bases, in that order; junction bases with no gene match: 10. CDR3 sequence reads: CSLTSGDPGEQFF. In DNA form, the CDR3 reads TGCAGCCTGACTAGCGGGGACCCGGGGGAGCAGTTCTTC.

The rearrangement joins TRBV5-1 to TRBJ1-2; D gene unclear. Germline-derived CDR1 and CDR2 are SGHRS and YFSETQ. V lost 4 bases, J lost 2 bases, and 9 bases lay in between. The CDR3 consists of 13 residues. CDR3 sequence (DNA): TGCGCCAGCAGCCCGGGAGGGAACTATGGCTACACCTTC. It encodes CASSPGGNYGYTF.

This rearrangement joins TRBV7-9 to TRBJ2-7, with 8 bases identical to TRBD1. Per the germline V gene, CDR1 is SEHNR and CDR2 is FQNEAQ (reference sequence). CDR3 length equals 12 residues. J was trimmed by 5 bases and V by 5 bases; bases with no gene match: 2. The CDR3 nucleotides are TGTGCCAGCAGCCAGACAGGGGACGAGCAGTACTTC. Translation: CASSQTGDEQYF.

The chain has TRBV7-2 and TRBJ2-5; the D is unclear. The CDR3 runs to 12 residues. Between the trimmed V and J ends, which lost 5 bases and 5 bases, there was a span of 9 bases. The V gene's germline CDR1 is SGHTA and CDR2 FQGNSA. The CDR3 reads CASSREWETQYF. CDR3 nucleotide sequence: TGTGCCAGCAGCCGAGAGTGGGAGACCCAGTACTTC.

The chain links TRBV30 to TRBJ1-1; 8 nucleotides align to TRBD1. The V gene's germline CDR1 is GTSNPN and CDR2 SVGIG (reference sequence). V lost 3 bases to trimming and J lost 11 bases; unmatched junction nucleotides: 8. There are 12 residues in the CDR3. This chain's CDR3 is CAWSGGQVHAFF. CDR3 nucleotide sequence: TGTGCCTGGAGCGGGGGACAGGTTCACGCTTTCTTT.

This clone was seen only a few times. The chain is built from TRBV5-6 and TRBJ1-2; 8 bases are shared with TRBD1. After removal of 2 bases from V and 4 bases from J, the junction contained 1 base not matched to a gene. This CDR3 is built from 13 residues. Germline CDR1 SGHDT, CDR2 YYEEEE. The CDR3 coding sequence is TGTGCCAGCAGCTTTCAGGGGGCCTATGGCTACACCTTC. Its translation is CASSFQGAYGYTF.

The rearrangement uses TRBV5-1 and TRBJ2-3, with 9 bases aligning to TRBD2. Germline assignment: CDR1 SGHRS and CDR2 YFSETQ. The CDR3 totals 16 residues. Germline trimming cut 0 bases from V and 2 bases from J; bases unmatched to any gene: 4. The chain's CDR3 is CASSLGASGDTDTQYF. In DNA, the CDR3 is TGCGCCAGCAGCTTGGGGGCTAGCGGGGACACAGATACGCAGTATTTT. The entire variable domain, with the rest obtained from reference TRBV5-1 and TRBJ2-3, is as follows: KAGVTQTPRYLIKTRGQQVTLSCSPISGHRSVSWYQQTPGQGLQFLFEYFSETQRNKGNFPGRFSGRQFSNSRSEMNVSTLELGDSALYLCASSLGASGDTDTQYFGPGTRLTVL.